This TCR beta chain was found in a study of blood T cells in healthy people across ages. Overall study results and limits: Naive T cell percentage by flow cytometry tracked strongly with beta diversity.

About this clonotype itself: Its target is not known.

CDR1 is SGDLS and CDR2 is YYNGEE in the germline V gene. V shed 0 bases and J 11 bases; nucleotides not matched to a gene: 10. CDR3 length: 14 residues. Combining a sample-barcoded 5' primer with a J-beta primer mix, a second PCR ran for roughly 6 to 12 cycles. Unique molecular identifiers of 12 random nucleotides labeled each cDNA. MiXCR, run by TCRdb on the 5' RACE reads, gives a single entry per CDR3 protein. The data show about 780,000 distinct CDR3 sequences, less than 60% seen once. This receptor was taken from an elderly man in good health. The chain couples TRBV9 to TRBJ2-5; 7 nucleotides agree with TRBD2. Sequencing was performed on blood. The DNA of the CDR3 is TGTGCCAGCAGCGTAGAAGCGGGAAGCAATGAGCAGTACTTC. This gives the protein CASSVEAGSNEQYF.